This TCR beta chain came from a study of OX40 agonist ivuxolimab in advanced cancers. Study background: Intravenous ivuxolimab at 0.01 to 10 mg/kg was given to patients every 2 weeks. Among those enrolled, mean age was around 55 years (range about 23 to 85) and about 82% were male. Study-level points and caveats: Among T cells, CD8+ cells averaged more expanded clones than CD4+ cells. In the 0.1-3.0 mg/kg groups, partial responders showed among the lowest expansion.

This clone was seen just once. The antigen remains undetermined. The repertoire was sequenced with immunoSEQ multiplex PCR; TCRdb's copy has only in-frame clones and lacks some. The table has 95,000 to 100,000 clones, about 79% seen once. The CDR3 runs to 17 residues. Germline V CDR1 and CDR2: SGHRS, YFSETQ. V shed 4 bases and J 1 base; nucleotides not matched to a gene: 6. The sequences come from CD4+ or CD8+ T cells sorted from blood, collected in a trial of the OX40 agonist ivuxolimab. The chain uses TRBV5-1 and TRBJ2-5; 14 bases align to TRBD2. The sequence came from an adult with an advanced solid tumor such as melanoma, head and neck, liver or kidney cancer. CDR3 DNA: TGCGCCAGCAGCACCGGGACTAGCGGGGGTTTCCAAGAGACCCAGTACTTC. Amino acid sequence: CASSTGTSGGFQETQYF. The whole variable domain, filled in from reference TRBV5-1 and TRBJ2-5, reads KAGVTQTPRYLIKTRGQQVTLSCSPISGHRSVSWYQQTPGQGLQFLFEYFSETQRNKGNFPGRFSGRQFSNSRSEMNVSTLELGDSALYLCASSTGTSGGFQETQYFGPGTRLLVL.